This TCR beta chain appears in the sequencing data of a study of Tregs in tolerant kidney transplant recipients. Study findings and constraints: Some patients' samples used different primers over time, so nucleotide sequences weren't comparable.

Germline CDR1 is SGHTA and CDR2 is FQGNSA. The V and J ends lost 3 bases and 4 bases, in that order; junction bases with no gene match: 5. The CDR3 totals 14 residues. Method: immunoSEQ multiplex PCR; TCRdb's copy keeps in-frame clones and lacks some. The sample shows 81,000 or so clones, 90% to 95% of them seen only once. Related graft donors supplied nonmyeloablative bone marrow transplants, and mixed chimerism was transient. Unstimulated Tregs (CD4+CD25+CD127-) and CD4+CD25- non-Tregs were sorted from PBMCs. Regarding this clone: Its antigen remains unidentified.

The TCR was taken from a human patient who received a combined kidney and bone marrow transplant. The T cells may come from the graft donor. The sample consisted of CD4+ T cells from blood (PBMCs), taken 24 months after the transplant. The chain uses TRBV7-2 and TRBJ2-5, with 7 bases fitting TRBD2. In nucleotides, the CDR3 is TGTGCCAGCAGCTTTGGACTAGGTGGAGAGACCCAGTACTTC. Encoded protein: CASSFGLGGETQYF. The whole variable domain, remainder taken from reference TRBV7-2 and TRBJ2-5, is GAGVSQSPSNKVTEKGKDVELRCDPISGHTALYWYRQSLGQGLEFLIYFQGNSAPDKSGLPSDRFSAERTGGSVSTLTIQRTQQEDSAVYLCASSFGLGGETQYFGPGTRLLVL.